This TCR beta chain is drawn from a study of Graves' ophthalmopathy and Graves' hyperthyroidism. The authors amplified TCR beta CDR3 regions from RNA transcripts. HTBI primers were employed in first-round RT-PCR, then a second-round multiplex PCR followed. TCRdb reprocessed the multiplex PCR reads via MiXCR and lists one record per CDR3 protein. The top ten hold approximately 7% of the sample, which has 600,000 to 650,000 distinct CDR3 sequences, about 24% seen once. This clonotype was detected ten times or more. The antigen remains unidentified. The limits of the CDR3 on the DNA are not certain, so only TCRdb's listed CDR3 is given. Overall study results and limits: Most thyroid-expanded clonotypes exceeding 0.001 frequency were also found in blood.

The sample taken for sequencing was peripheral blood. This sequence was found in a woman aged 18-30 years with stable Graves' hyperthyroidism. Some clones in this sample may be carry-over from other donors' samples.

The CDR3 protein is CASSFGQGLNTEAFF. The J gene is TRBJ1-1, the V gene TRBV6-1; TRBD1 is taken as the D call from the table, unchecked against the DNA. Per the germline V gene, CDR1 is MNHNS and CDR2 is SASEGT. The CDR3 totals 15 residues, both ends included.